The sequence of this T cell receptor beta chain was determined in a study of CD8+CD57+ T cells in acquired aplastic anemia. At the level of the study: Recorded DNA amounts for sorted CD4+ and CD8+ cells had an average of around 3.4 ug. Points from the study as a whole: Patients and controls were not found to differ significantly in CD8+ Simpson's diversity. In common between the patients and the controls were approximately 28 CD8+ CDR3 sequences.

In this sample, this clonotype turned up a few times. Its matching antigen is unknown. According to the study, genomic DNA was the template for TCR beta VDJ and CDR3 profiling. TCRdb reanalysed the reads using MiXCR and keeps one entry per CDR3 protein. The top ten clones hold roughly 2.9% of a sample with about 150,000 distinct CDR3 sequences, about 45% of them seen once. All sequencing subjects had displayed CD8+CD57+ cell expansion on flow cytometry. The cohort consisted entirely of patients having severe acquired aplastic anemia. Germline V gene data show CDR1 as KGHDR and CDR2 as SFDVKD. V gave up 4 bases and J gave up 5 bases; unmatched junction bases: 11. CDR3 length equals 16 residues.

The V call is TRBV24-1, the J call TRBJ1-1; 8 bases fit TRBD1. Sequencing was carried out using sorted CD4+, CD8+, or CD8+CD57+ T cells (not recorded which) from PBMCs. The receptor comes from a human donor with aplastic anemia. The CDR3 DNA reads TGTGCCACCAGTGAACCCGGACAGGGAGTGGCAACTGAAGCTTTCTTT. The encoded protein is CATSEPGQGVATEAFF.